This T cell receptor beta chain was sequenced during a study of prognosis after radiotherapy for stage I lung cancer. CDR1 is SGHDN, CDR2 FVKESK, per germline. The CDR3 totals 13 residues. The V end was cut by 4 bases, the J end by 2 bases, with 9 bases between. Two-round multiplex PCR amplified TCR beta CDR3 from genomic DNA. The authors ran first-round PCR with primers specific to each TRBV and TRBJ gene. MiXCR, applied by TCRdb to the multiplex PCR reads, yields one record per CDR3 protein. The data show some 39,000 distinct CDR3 sequences, around 22% seen once. This clonotype was seen repeatedly, ten times or more.

The chain joins TRBV14 to TRBJ2-7; D is perhaps TRBD1 or TRBD2 (6 bases each). This clonotype originated in a donor aged 50 or older with non-small cell lung cancer. The source material was PBMCs, sampled before or after stereotactic body radiation therapy (not recorded which). This CDR3 is CASSPGGTYEQYF. The CDR3 nucleotides are TGTGCCAGCAGCCCCGGGGGCACCTACGAGCAGTACTTC.